The rows below give T cell receptor beta chains drawn from one sample of a study of PD-L1 blockade in urothelial cancer. Method: immunoSEQ multiplex PCR; TCRdb's copy keeps in-frame clones and lacks some. This sample yields around 21,000 clones, of which approximately 80% are seen a single time; 1.7% belongs to the top ten. The starting material was PBMCs, obtained around atezolizumab (anti-PD-L1) treatment. The receptors shown here come from a middle-aged man with urothelial cancer. CDR3s include the opening cysteine and the closing phenylalanine or tryptophan. Each record gives: J gene, D gene, V gene, clone size, CDR3 protein, CDR3 DNA. The D gene is left open where the match is weak. Size is omitted from some rows. Given values are once, few, many or a class for expanded clones.

j_gene: TRBJ2-2; d_gene: TRBD2; v_gene: TRBV2; abundance: NA; CDR3aa: CATSLAGSNTGELFF; CDR3nt: TGTGCCACCTCACTAGCGGGATCGAACACCGGGGAGCTGTTTTTT
j_gene: TRBJ1-2; d_gene: TRBD1; v_gene: TRBV27; abundance: NA; CDR3aa: CASSLQTGGRSGYTF; CDR3nt: TGTGCCAGCAGTCTTCAGACAGGGGGCAGGAGTGGCTACACCTTC
j_gene: TRBJ1-4; d_gene: NA; v_gene: TRBV7-2; abundance: NA; CDR3aa: CASSFGSGVHATNEKLFF; CDR3nt: TGTGCCAGCAGCTTTGGTTCGGGGGTACATGCAACTAATGAAAAACTGTTTTTT
j_gene: TRBJ2-1; d_gene: TRBD1; v_gene: TRBV5-4; abundance: NA; CDR3aa: CASGQGGLNEQFF; CDR3nt: TGTGCCAGCGGACAGGGCGGCCTGAATGAGCAGTTCTTC
j_gene: TRBJ2-2; d_gene: NA; v_gene: TRBV7-9; abundance: NA; CDR3aa: CASSNGGAGELFF; CDR3nt: TGTGCCAGCAGCAATGGAGGTGCCGGGGAGCTGTTTTTT
j_gene: TRBJ1-2; d_gene: NA; v_gene: TRBV6-1; abundance: NA; CDR3aa: CASRTEDRSGGYTF; CDR3nt: TGTGCCAGCCGGACGGAGGACCGGTCGGGCGGCTACACCTTC
j_gene: TRBJ2-7; d_gene: NA; v_gene: TRBV18; abundance: NA; CDR3aa: CASSPVGAYEQYF; CDR3nt: TGTGCCAGCTCACCAGTGGGAGCCTACGAGCAGTACTTC
j_gene: TRBJ1-5; d_gene: NA; v_gene: TRBV10-2; abundance: NA; CDR3aa: CASTRGGNSNQPQHF; CDR3nt: TGCGCCAGCACACGAGGCGGTAATAGCAATCAGCCCCAGCATTTT
j_gene: TRBJ2-3; d_gene: NA; v_gene: TRBV4-1; abundance: NA; CDR3aa: CASSQPFAPSTDTQYF; CDR3nt: TGCGCCAGCAGCCAACCATTCGCGCCCAGCACAGATACGCAGTATTTT
j_gene: TRBJ1-5; d_gene: TRBD1; v_gene: TRBV4-2; abundance: NA; CDR3aa: CASSPQDRVGNQPQHF; CDR3nt: TGTGCCAGCAGCCCCCAGGACAGGGTCGGCAATCAGCCCCAGCATTTT
j_gene: TRBJ2-1; d_gene: TRBD2; v_gene: TRBV9; abundance: NA; CDR3aa: CASSVAGDEQFF; CDR3nt: TGTGCCAGCAGCGTCGCGGGAGATGAGCAGTTCTTC
j_gene: TRBJ2-2; d_gene: NA; v_gene: TRBV29-1; abundance: NA; CDR3aa: CSVGAAGSNTGELFF; CDR3nt: TGCAGCGTTGGGGCGGCAGGGTCAAACACCGGGGAGCTGTTTTTT
j_gene: TRBJ2-3; d_gene: NA; v_gene: TRBV29-1; abundance: NA; CDR3aa: CSVAPHLTDASTDTQYF; CDR3nt: TGCAGCGTTGCCCCACACTTAACAGATGCTAGCACAGATACGCAGTATTTT
j_gene: TRBJ1-6; d_gene: NA; v_gene: TRBV29-1; abundance: NA; CDR3aa: CSVRESSYNSPLHF; CDR3nt: TGCAGCGTTCGGGAGAGCTCCTATAATTCACCCCTCCACTTT
j_gene: TRBJ2-2; d_gene: NA; v_gene: TRBV6-6; abundance: NA; CDR3aa: CASSFSGGTGTGELFF; CDR3nt: TGTGCCAGCAGTTTCTCCGGGGGAACCGGAACCGGGGAGCTGTTTTTT
j_gene: TRBJ2-1; d_gene: NA; v_gene: TRBV19; abundance: few; CDR3aa: CASSGRSYNEQFF; CDR3nt: TGTGCCAGTAGCGGGAGATCGTACAATGAGCAGTTCTTC
j_gene: TRBJ2-5; d_gene: TRBD2; v_gene: TRBV11-2; abundance: NA; CDR3aa: CASSRGTSGGGETQYF; CDR3nt: TGTGCCAGCAGCAGGGGGACTAGCGGGGGTGGGGAGACCCAGTACTTC